What follows describes a single T cell receptor (beta chain). The antigen is not known. All patients were untreated before thyroid surgery. This record belongs to a study of metastatic and nonmetastatic thyroid tumors. Study summary: The study looked at repertoires side by side in blood and in tumor or nodule tissue from malignant and benign thyroid patients.

Study results and limitations: A significant increase in TCR beta diversity was reportedly seen in malignant thyroid tumors relative to benign nodules, in blood and tumor.

Germline V gene lookup returns CDR1 SGHRS and CDR2 YFSETQ. V was clipped by 1 base and J by 2 bases, with 10 bases between them. There are 14 residues in the CDR3. TCRdb re-called clones via MiXCR from the PCR reads. The sample lists about 35,000 clones; over 25% were seen once. This receptor was identified in a female donor with papillary thyroid cancer or a benign thyroid nodule (not recorded which). Some clones in this sample may be carry-over from other donors' samples. The rearrangement joins TRBV5-1 to TRBJ2-7; D is perhaps TRBD1 (5 bases). The sample comprised blood. CDR3 loop: CASSLQGTAYEQYF. For the CDR3, the DNA is TGCGCCAGCAGCTTGCAGGGCACCGCCTACGAGCAGTACTTC.